The 30 T cell receptor beta chains in this list originate from one sample, sequenced in a study of cytomegalovirus exposure and HLA in healthy donors. The PCR employed 60 Vbeta primers together with 13 Jbeta primers. Assay: immunoSEQ multiplex PCR; the TCRdb copy retains only in-frame clones and omits some. The sample holds fewer than 250,000 clones, 65% to 80% seen once. Material for sequencing was PBMCs. The receptors here all came from a girl aged 2 to 10 in good health and CMV-seronegative.

V is TRBV13 and J is TRBJ1-3; TRBD1 aligns across 7 bases. Unmatched junction bases numbered 8, after V lost 5 bases and J lost 1 base. CDR3 length equals 16 residues. Germline V gene sequence: CDR1 PRHDT, CDR2 FYEKMQ (reference sequence). The CDR3 loop is CASSPPSGGSGNTIYF. The CDR3 DNA follows: TGTGCCAGCAGCCCGCCTTCAGGGGGGTCTGGAAACACCATATATTTT.

The rearrangement links TRBV19 to TRBJ1-6; 10 nucleotides align to TRBD1. The CDR3 is made up of 12 amino acids. The ends lost 6 bases at V and 18 bases at J; junction bases unmatched: 8. Germline lookup yields CDR1 LNHDA and CDR2 SQIVND (reference sequence). The CDR3 coding sequence is TGTGCCAGTAGCCAGGGACAGGGGCCACCCCACTTT. This gives the protein CASSQGQGPPHF.

CDR3 nucleotides: TGTGCCAGCAGCGTGAGGCCCCAGGCTAGCGGGGACTACGAGCAGTACTTC. Translating it yields CASSVRPQASGDYEQYF. The V and J genes are TRBV9 and TRBJ2-7; 9 nucleotides line up with TRBD2. The CDR3 extends over 17 amino acids. The V gene end was trimmed by 2 bases and the J gene end by 3 bases; junction bases not matched to a gene: 12. The germline V gene has CDR1 SGDLS and CDR2 YYNGEE.

The chain couples TRBV14 to TRBJ2-7, with D maybe TRBD2 (6 bases). This CDR3 is built from 15 residues. The ends were cut back, 3 bases at V and 0 bases at J, with 12 bases in the middle. Germline lookup yields CDR1 SGHDN and CDR2 FVKESK. Here the CDR3 reads CASSQGLLRSYEQYF. The CDR3 DNA is TGTGCCAGCAGCCAGGGACTGCTCCGCTCCTACGAGCAGTACTTC.

This clone has only one observation. CDR3 DNA sequence: TGTGCCAGCAGTTTTCGGCTAGCGGGAGAGACCCAGTACTTC. Translated, it gives CASSFRLAGETQYF. J is TRBJ2-5 and V is TRBV28; 8 nucleotides match TRBD2. CDR1 is MDHEN and CDR2 is SYDVKM in the germline V gene. Trimming removed 3 bases from V and 4 bases from J; junction bases left unmatched: 4. The CDR3 covers 14 residues.

The V call is TRBV7-9, the J call TRBJ1-2, with TRBD1 identical over 7 bases. The CDR3 consists of 12 residues. Looked up from germline, CDR1 is SEHNR and CDR2 is FQNEAQ (reference sequence). Trimming cost V 6 bases and J 4 bases; bases outside gene matches: 2. The CDR3 sequence is CASSRDSYGYTF. Written as DNA, the CDR3 is TGTGCCAGCAGTCGGGACAGCTATGGCTACACCTTC.

This chain links TRBV10-1 with TRBJ2-7; 9 bases agree with TRBD1. Trimming took 3 bases from V and 4 from J; bases not matched to a gene: 10. There are 16 residues in the CDR3. CDR1 WNHNN and CDR2 SYGVQD come from the germline V gene (reference sequence). CDR3: CASSDLTGTGYYEQYF. In nucleotides, the CDR3 is TGCGCCAGCAGTGACTTAACCGGGACAGGGTATTACGAGCAGTACTTC.

The rearrangement links TRBV30 to TRBJ2-3, with 8 bases aligning to TRBD2. This CDR3 contains 14 residues. J lost 8 bases, V lost 0 bases, and 7 bases had no gene match. CDR1 and CDR2 (germline): GTSNPN, SVGIG (reference sequence). In DNA, the CDR3 is TGTGCCTGGAGTGTATCGGGAGGGGTGCGTACGCAGTATTTT. It translates to CAWSVSGGVRTQYF.

The CDR3 DNA is TGTGCCAGCATCCCGGACGGGCAGGGGAAGTACGAGCAGTACTTC. It yields the protein CASIPDGQGKYEQYF. The rearrangement uses TRBV6-1 and TRBJ2-7, with D perhaps TRBD1 (6 bases). The CDR3 contains 15 residues. V was shortened by 7 bases and J by 4 bases, with 20 bases between the two germline ends. CDR1 is MNHNS and CDR2 is SASEGT in the germline V gene.

The chain uses TRBV30 and TRBJ1-1; the D gene is possibly TRBD1 (5 bases). Deletions cut 0 bases from V and 7 bases from J, with 9 bases between. The germline CDR1 and CDR2 sequences are GTSNPN and SVGIG (reference sequence). The CDR3 is 12 residues long. CDR3 region: CAWSVGGYEAFF. CDR3 in DNA: TGTGCCTGGAGTGTGGGGGGATATGAAGCTTTCTTT.

The genes are TRBV30 and TRBJ1-3; unclear D gene. The length of the CDR3 is 14 residues. Deletions cut 4 bases from V and 8 bases from J, with 18 bases between. Germline assignment: CDR1 GTSNPN and CDR2 SVGIG (reference sequence). This CDR3 is CAWIPGLNTDTIYF. The CDR3 DNA follows: TGTGCCTGGATCCCTGGACTAAACACGGACACCATATATTTT.

A few counts support this clone. The chain recombines TRBV29-1 with TRBJ1-2, with D perhaps TRBD1 (6 bases). Germline V gives CDR1 SQVTM, CDR2 ANQGSEA. V gave up 2 bases and J gave up 8 bases, with 18 bases separating them. The CDR3 sequence is 14 residues long. The CDR3 sequence: CSVEQGLGPTGYTF. CDR3 sequence (DNA): TGCAGCGTTGAACAGGGGCTCGGACCTACCGGCTACACCTTC.

This chain joins TRBV28 and TRBJ2-5; TRBD1 aligns across 7 bases. Per germline, CDR1 MDHEN and CDR2 SYDVKM. CDR3 size: 16 residues. V shed 3 bases and J 2 bases; nucleotides not matched to a gene: 9. The CDR3 DNA reads TGTGCCAGCAGTTTGGCTGTGGGACAGACACAAGAGACCCAGTACTTC. Its protein is CASSLAVGQTQETQYF.

J is TRBJ2-7 and V is TRBV6-1; D might be TRBD1 (5 bases). V shed 7 bases and J shed 3 bases, with 13 bases lying between them. This CDR3 has 13 amino acids. Germline V gives CDR1 MNHNS, CDR2 SASEGT. The CDR3: CASTGSFLYEQYF. CDR3 DNA: TGTGCCAGCACAGGGTCGTTTCTCTACGAGCAGTACTTC.

The rearrangement links TRBV7-2 to TRBJ2-6; D gene uncertain. The CDR3 is 13 residues long. Trimming removed 5 bases from V and 2 bases from J, with 4 bases in between. The germline CDR1 and CDR2 sequences are SGHTA and FQGNSA. The CDR3 protein is CASSPTGANVLTF. The CDR3 bases are TGTGCCAGCAGCCCAACTGGGGCCAACGTCCTGACTTTC.

This clone has a single count. The chain carries TRBV5-1 and TRBJ1-1; D is perhaps TRBD1 (6 bases). Germline V CDR1 and CDR2: SGHRS, YFSETQ. V lost 4 bases and J 6 bases, leaving 16 bases between the germline ends. CDR3 length: 14 amino acids. The CDR3 sequence is CASSPLGGPPEAFF. The CDR3 DNA follows: TGCGCCAGCAGCCCGCTGGGGGGGCCGCCTGAAGCTTTCTTT.

The gene calls are TRBV5-4 and TRBJ2-7; no definite D call. V dropped 3 bases and J dropped 6 bases, with 19 bases sitting between them. There are 15 residues in the CDR3. Germline assignment: CDR1 SGHNT and CDR2 YYREEE (reference sequence). CDR3 in amino acids: CASSSPRNSLSEQYF. The CDR3 nucleotides read TGTGCCAGCAGCTCGCCCCGGAACAGCCTCTCCGAGCAGTACTTC.

V usage is TRBV7-9 and J usage is TRBJ2-1; D call uncertain. Germline V CDR1 and CDR2: SEHNR, FQNEAQ (reference sequence). The V gene lost 1 base and the J gene lost 0 bases, with 7 bases spanning the gap. The CDR3 loop spans 15 amino acids. The CDR3 loop is CASSLDESSYNEQFF. DNA of the CDR3: TGTGCCAGCAGCTTAGACGAGAGCTCCTACAATGAGCAGTTCTTC.

V gene TRBV6-5 combines with J gene TRBJ1-3; 8 positions agree with TRBD1. Germline V gene data show CDR1 as MNHEY and CDR2 as SVGAGI. The trim removed 8 bases at V and 1 base at J, leaving 7 bases unmatched. The length of the CDR3 is 15 residues. CDR3 sequence reads: CASGPGGASGNTIYF. CDR3 nucleotide sequence: TGTGCCAGCGGCCCAGGGGGCGCATCTGGAAACACCATATATTTT.

The genes are TRBV5-1 and TRBJ2-3, with TRBD1 identical over 9 bases. This CDR3 comprises 14 residues. Germline values: CDR1 SGHRS, CDR2 YFSETQ. Trimming at V came to 4 bases and at J to 6 bases, leaving 6 bases not matched to a gene. The DNA of the CDR3 is TGCGCCAGCAGCGATGGGACAGGGTGGGATACGCAGTATTTT. It codes for CASSDGTGWDTQYF.

The V call is TRBV6-5, the J call TRBJ1-6; D remains unclear. Trimming took off 6 bases at V and 7 bases at J, with 13 bases between the two ends. The CDR3 has 14 residues. The V gene's germline CDR1 is MNHEY and CDR2 SVGAGI. This CDR3 is CASSPSWENSPLHF. CDR3 DNA: TGTGCCAGCAGCCCCAGTTGGGAGAATTCACCCCTCCACTTT.

This clone was observed a few times. V usage is TRBV2 and J usage is TRBJ2-6, with 8 bases identical to TRBD1. CDR1 and CDR2 from the germline V gene are SNHLY and FYNNEI. CDR3 length: 19 residues. Germline trimming cut 5 bases from V and 0 bases from J; bases unmatched to any gene: 12. The CDR3 spells CASSQAGQGKNSGANVLTF. CDR3 bases: TGTGCCAGCAGTCAGGCCGGACAGGGCAAGAACTCTGGGGCCAACGTCCTGACTTTC.

The rearrangement uses TRBV19 and TRBJ2-1, with TRBD1 identical over 10 bases. The germline CDR1 and CDR2 sequences are LNHDA and SQIVND (reference sequence). This CDR3 region has 12 residues. Trimming removed 7 bases from V and 10 bases from J; junction bases left unmatched: 4. CDR3 in amino acids: CASTDRGREQFF. The CDR3 DNA reads TGTGCCAGTACAGACAGGGGGCGAGAGCAGTTCTTC.

The chain is built from TRBV4-1 and TRBJ1-2; possible D gene TRBD1, 6 bases. With 3 bases removed from V and 4 bases from J, the gap between germline ends came to 24 bases. This CDR3 comprises 18 residues. Germline CDR1 is MGHRA and CDR2 is YSYEKL. The CDR3: CASSQEPTGRGLFYGYTF. The CDR3 DNA reads as TGCGCCAGCAGCCAGGAACCCACAGGGCGCGGTCTCTTCTATGGCTACACCTTC.

V is TRBV10-3 and J is TRBJ2-7; 7 bases map to TRBD2. V lost 3 bases, J lost 1 base, and 6 bases stayed unmatched. This CDR3 contains 15 residues. From germline, CDR1 is ENHRY and CDR2 SYGVKD. The CDR3 spells CAISDPGGSSYEQYF. DNA of the CDR3: TGTGCCATCAGTGACCCCGGGGGGTCATCCTACGAGCAGTACTTC.

This rearrangement joins TRBV4-1 to TRBJ2-3; 7 nucleotides line up with TRBD1. With V trimmed by 4 bases and J by 4 bases, 11 bases remained unmatched. Per the germline V gene, CDR1 is MGHRA and CDR2 is YSYEKL. The CDR3 has 16 residues. The CDR3 loop is CASSPIAGGSPDTQYF. In DNA, the CDR3 is TGCGCCAGCAGCCCCATAGCAGGGGGATCCCCAGATACGCAGTATTTT.

The V and J genes are TRBV6-6 and TRBJ2-3, with D perhaps matching TRBD1 (5 bases). CDR3 length: 15 residues. Trimming left V 2 bases short and J 1 base short, with 10 bases between. From germline, CDR1 is MNHNY and CDR2 SVGAGI (reference sequence). The CDR3 is CASSYLRVGTDTQYF. The CDR3 nucleotides read TGTGCCAGCAGTTACCTCAGGGTCGGCACAGATACGCAGTATTTT.

The chain couples TRBV30 to TRBJ1-2; no clear D gene. This CDR3 is built from 12 residues. CDR1 GTSNPN and CDR2 SVGIG come from the germline V gene (reference sequence). V shed 0 bases and J shed 4 bases, with 6 bases lying between them. Written as DNA, the CDR3 is TGTGCCTGGAGTGTAAACAGCTATGGCTACACCTTC. It specifies CAWSVNSYGYTF.

J is TRBJ2-3 and V is TRBV14; no definite D call. Looked up from germline, CDR1 is SGHDN and CDR2 is FVKESK. V was clipped by 2 bases and J by 2 bases, with 8 bases between them. This CDR3 comprises 14 residues. CDR3 in amino acids: CASSQPEYTDTQYF. In nucleotides, the CDR3 is TGTGCCAGCAGCCAACCAGAATACACAGATACGCAGTATTTT.

The rearrangement uses TRBV6-5 and TRBJ2-3, with D perhaps TRBD1 (6 bases). V was shortened by 2 bases and J by 2 bases, with 11 bases between the two germline ends. This CDR3 spans 15 amino acids. The germline CDR1 and CDR2 sequences are MNHEY and SVGAGI. The CDR3 spells CASSYRGKSTDTQYF. CDR3 nucleotides: TGTGCCAGCAGTTACAGGGGGAAGTCCACAGATACGCAGTATTTT.